Below, 18 T cell receptor beta chains from the same sample are listed, as sequenced in a study of blood T cell repertoires in COVID-19. Sequenced by immunoSEQ multiplex PCR; TCRdb stores in-frame clones only, minus some. Here the sample spans 250,000 to 300,000 clones, around nine tenths being singletons. Specimen: peripheral blood. These TCRs come from a young woman with COVID-19, enrolled during active disease.

This clone was seen just once. The chain uses TRBV6-5 and TRBJ2-1, with 9 bases lining up with TRBD2. The CDR3 has 14 residues. Looked up from germline, CDR1 is MNHEY and CDR2 is SVGAGI. J gave up 11 bases and V 4 bases, and 9 bases lay outside the gene matches. The CDR3 DNA reads as TGTGCCAGCAGTTGGAGTACTAGCGGGCCCCAGCAGTTCTTC. It specifies CASSWSTSGPQQFF.

The chain employs TRBV6-6 and TRBJ1-4, with 7 bases matching TRBD1. Per the germline V gene, CDR1 is MNHNY and CDR2 is SVGAGI (reference sequence). CDR3 length equals 16 residues. With 5 bases clipped from V and 3 bases from J, the junction kept 9 bases outside the gene matches. Written as DNA, the CDR3 is TGTGCCAGCAGTCCCCCCGTGGGGACAGCTAATGAAAAACTGTTTTTT. This gives the protein CASSPPVGTANEKLFF.

The gene calls are TRBV11-2 and TRBJ1-4; D unresolved. The CDR3 runs 14 residues. Germline assignment: CDR1 SGHAT and CDR2 FQNNGV. The germline V and J ends were trimmed by 1 base and 8 bases, with 11 bases remaining between them. The CDR3 reads CASSLVDPREKLFF. DNA of the CDR3: TGTGCCAGCAGCTTAGTTGACCCGAGGGAAAAACTGTTTTTT.

This clone has just a few counts. An end of the junction does not agree with germline; a read error may underlie this. The chain is built from TRBV7-9 and TRBJ1-2; possible D gene TRBD1, 5 bases. The CDR3 is 12 residues long. Germline-derived CDR1 and CDR2 are SEHNR and FQNEAQ (reference sequence). This chain's CDR3 is CACRTPNYGYTF. CDR3 in DNA: TGTGCCTGCAGGACACCTAACTATGGCTACACCTTC.

The chain carries TRBV27 and TRBJ1-4, with 12 bases matching TRBD1. The CDR3 is made up of 18 amino acids. With 4 bases clipped from V and 10 bases from J, the junction kept 16 bases outside the gene matches. Germline V gene lookup returns CDR1 MNHEY and CDR2 SMNVEV (reference sequence). CDR3 in DNA: TGTGCCAGCAGTTCCATTTCCCGGGACAGGGGGCGAATGCGAAAACTGTTTTTT. As protein: CASSSISRDRGRMRKLFF.

This chain uses TRBV24-1 with TRBJ2-5, with TRBD1 matching over 7 bases. Germline CDR1 and CDR2: KGHDR and SFDVKD. The CDR3 loop spans 14 amino acids. With 4 bases clipped from V and 5 bases from J, the junction kept 6 bases outside the gene matches. The CDR3 reads CATSESTGQETQYF. CDR3 bases: TGTGCCACCAGTGAATCGACAGGGCAGGAGACCCAGTACTTC.

The chain combines TRBV19 with TRBJ1-4; D perhaps matches TRBD1 (5 bases). Germline V gives CDR1 LNHDA, CDR2 SQIVND (reference sequence). The V gene lost 3 bases and the J gene lost 8 bases, with 13 bases spanning the gap. This CDR3 spans 14 amino acids. The CDR3 coding sequence is TGTGCCAGTAGTATGGCAGGGTCACGAGAAAAACTGTTTTTT. This gives the protein CASSMAGSREKLFF.

The chain joins TRBV6-1 to TRBJ2-3; TRBD2 aligns across 12 bases. V dropped 2 bases and J dropped 8; count of bases not matched to a gene: 5. This CDR3 comprises 15 residues. CDR1 and CDR2 (germline): MNHNS, SASEGT. The chain's CDR3 is CASSELAGGPGTQYF. CDR3 in DNA: TGTGCCAGCAGTGAACTAGCGGGAGGGCCAGGTACGCAGTATTTT.

The CDR3 DNA reads TGTGCCTACAAGGGCGTAGGGGGCTCCTACAATGAGCAGTTCTTC. Protein sequence: CAYKGVGGSYNEQFF. V gene TRBV2 combines with J gene TRBJ2-1, with D tentatively TRBD1 (6 bases). Germline CDR1 SNHLY, CDR2 FYNNEI. V was pared by 11 bases and J by 0 bases, with 17 bases between. This CDR3 region has 15 residues.

This chain's CDR3 is CASSWGRGPSTDTQYF. The CDR3 coding sequence is TGTGCCAGCAGTTGGGGGAGGGGACCTAGCACAGATACGCAGTATTTT. The chain joins TRBV28 to TRBJ2-3; the match to TRBD2 covers 7 bases. Unmatched junction bases numbered 7, after V lost 4 bases and J lost 0 bases. CDR3 length: 16 amino acids. Germline values: CDR1 MDHEN, CDR2 SYDVKM.

The V and J genes are TRBV19 and TRBJ2-5; 7 nucleotides match TRBD1. The V segment lost 10 bases and the J segment 6 bases; nucleotides outside the gene matches: 5. This CDR3 has 11 residues. Germline CDR1 reads LNHDA; CDR2 reads SQIVND (reference sequence). The CDR3 region is CATRQGQTQYF. CDR3 coding DNA: TGTGCCACCCGACAGGGTCAGACCCAGTACTTC.

This clone was recorded only once. V usage is TRBV13 and J usage is TRBJ1-1; 9 bases agree with TRBD1. The CDR3 extends over 17 amino acids. With 5 bases clipped from V and 3 bases from J, the junction kept 13 bases outside the gene matches. Germline V lookup: CDR1 PRHDT, CDR2 FYEKMQ (reference sequence). The DNA of the CDR3 is TGTGCCAGCAGCGGGGGACAGGGAGGGGTGGTGGACACTGAAGCTTTCTTT. Encoded protein: CASSGGQGGVVDTEAFF.

This clone appeared a single time. This chain links TRBV27 with TRBJ1-1; D call uncertain. V was clipped by 3 bases and J by 9 bases, with 11 bases between them. CDR1 and CDR2 from the germline V gene are MNHEY and SMNVEV (reference sequence). The CDR3 has 12 residues. CDR3 coding DNA: TGTGCCAGCAGTTTCTTTGGGAGGAAAGCTTTCTTT. Amino acid sequence: CASSFFGRKAFF.

J is TRBJ2-7 and V is TRBV6-5; D gene ambiguous. Per germline, CDR1 MNHEY and CDR2 SVGAGI. This CDR3 region has 11 residues. CDR3 sequence: CSVRTFYEQYF. The CDR3 DNA sequence: TGTTCCGTAAGAACATTCTACGAGCAGTACTTC.

This chain uses TRBV28 with TRBJ2-5, with 7 positions matching TRBD1. Germline loops: CDR1 MDHEN, CDR2 SYDVKM. The CDR3 has 13 amino acids. V shed 6 bases and J 4 bases; nucleotides not matched to a gene: 5. This CDR3 is CASRRQGGETQYF. In nucleotides, the CDR3 is TGTGCCAGCAGACGACAGGGTGGAGAGACCCAGTACTTC.

CDR3 in DNA: TGTGCCATCAGCGACAGGGTGGGGAACACTGAAGCTTTCTTT. Amino acid sequence: CAISDRVGNTEAFF. The chain combines TRBV10-3 with TRBJ1-1, with 7 bases matching TRBD1. In germline, CDR1 is ENHRY, CDR2 SYGVKD. Germline trimming cut 6 bases from V and 1 base from J; bases unmatched to any gene: 5. The CDR3 contains 14 residues.

The V and J genes are TRBV6-5 and TRBJ1-2; possibly TRBD1 for D (5 bases). The CDR3 extends over 12 amino acids. V was shortened by 6 bases and J by 2 bases, with 7 bases between the two germline ends. CDR1 and CDR2 from the germline V gene are MNHEY and SVGAGI. The CDR3 sequence is CASRGLNYGYTF. The CDR3 DNA follows: TGTGCCAGCAGGGGACTGAACTATGGCTACACCTTC.

The chain couples TRBV28 to TRBJ1-2; 8 bases map to TRBD1. J gave up 6 bases and V 6 bases, and 6 bases lay outside the gene matches. The V gene's germline CDR1 is MDHEN and CDR2 SYDVKM. The CDR3 runs to 13 residues. The CDR3 spells CASSSDRGDGYTF. The DNA for the CDR3 is TGTGCCAGCAGCTCCGACAGGGGAGATGGCTACACCTTC.